The clone carrying this T cell receptor beta chain was seen ten or more times. The CDR3 sequence is 13 residues long. CDR1 and CDR2 (germline): MGHDK, SYGVNS. Trimming pared 7 bases from V and 8 bases from J, leaving 17 bases between. Template material for amplifying TCR beta CDR3 regions consisted of RNA transcripts. The TCR CDR3 was amplified in a first-round RT-PCR using the HTBI primer set. TCRdb called the multiplex PCR reads again in MiXCR, with one record for every CDR3 protein. Altogether hundreds of thousands of distinct CDR3 sequences are present, 14% to 15% being singletons, with the ten largest covering around 4.5%. This specimen belongs to a study of T cells in Graves' hyperthyroidism and ophthalmopathy. Clinicians diagnosed patients from clinical symptoms, serum thyroxine and TRAb, thyroid ultrasound and orbital computed tomography.

The rearrangement uses TRBV25-1 and TRBJ1-1, with D possibly matching TRBD1 (5 bases). The receptor's source is a woman in her thirties or forties with Graves' ophthalmopathy. Sequencing input: blood. This CDR3 is CASTNGAAGEAFF. The CDR3 DNA reads TGTGCCAGCACAAATGGGGCAGCGGGAGAAGCTTTCTTT.